Detailed here is one T cell receptor beta chain. Its matching antigen is unknown. This sample was included in a study of OX40 agonist ivuxolimab in advanced cancers. Study context: Patients were infused with ivuxolimab every 2 weeks at 0.01 to 10 mg/kg. Points from the study as a whole: Both CD4+ and CD8+ T cell populations in blood had undergone clonal expansion by week 6 at 0.1 to 3.0 mg/kg. Antigen specificity was not determined for the expanded peripheral T cells.

TCRdb's copy holds only in-frame clones and misses some; the assay was immunoSEQ multiplex PCR. The sample shows 55,000 to 75,000 clones, 87% of them seen only once. CDR1 is MGHRA, CDR2 YSYEKL, per germline. This CDR3 has 14 amino acids. V lost 4 bases to trimming and J lost 6 bases; unmatched junction nucleotides: 5. This TCR came from an adult with an advanced solid tumor such as melanoma, head and neck, liver or kidney cancer. The rearrangement uses TRBV4-1 and TRBJ2-1; TRBD2 aligns across 8 bases. The sequencing used CD4+ or CD8+ T cells sorted from blood, collected in a trial of the OX40 agonist ivuxolimab. The CDR3 spells CASSLAGQFNEQFF. The CDR3 nucleotides read TGCGCCAGCAGCCTAGCGGGGCAGTTCAATGAGCAGTTCTTC.